The T cell receptor beta chain described here comes from a study of vaccination and CD4 T cells after COVID-19. Study overall: Median time from COVID diagnosis to post-COVID sampling was more than 95 days (35 to 161).

Sequencing of cultured CD4+ T cell DNA used the Oncomine TCR Beta short-read assay. MiXCR, applied by TCRdb to the PCR reads, yields one record per CDR3 protein. The sample lists over 3,500 distinct CDR3 sequences; roughly 30% were seen once. Stated treatment: roughly 10-day PBMC culture with coronavirus spike peptide pools or control peptides (ViraFEST assay). T cells were expanded with peptide pools, and expanded clonotypes were identified by TCR sequencing. This clonotype is termed medium-sized. Its antigen is unknown. The sample comprised CD4+ T cells from blood, cultured in vitro. The sequence was obtained from a human donor who had recovered from COVID-19.

The CDR3 reads CASRLTGRAEAFF. CDR3 DNA: TGTGCCAGTAGGTTGACAGGGCGAGCTGAAGCTTTCTTT. The chain is built from TRBV19 and TRBJ1-1; 7 bases align to TRBD1. Germline CDR1 and CDR2: LNHDA and SQIVND (reference sequence). The CDR3 has 13 residues. The junction had 7 bases not matched to a gene; V was cut back by 6 bases and J by 6 bases.